Sequencing of this T cell receptor (beta chain) was carried out in a study of T cells in tumors after PD-1 blockade (dated by TCRdb to about 2019). Regarding the research as a whole: Exclusion criteria were prior checkpoint blockade, use of systemic immunosuppressants, or recent radiotherapy or other anti-cancer therapy within 4 weeks. Pembrolizumab 200 mg every 3 weeks or cemiplimab 350 mg every 2 weeks was administered to patients. Some patients also continued taking vismodegib 150 mg daily during anti-PD-1 treatment. An average of about 110,000 TCR templates (range about 21,000-280,000) and around 36,000 unique clonotypes was obtained for peripheral blood samples. The study performed paired single-cell RNA and TCR sequencing on site-matched tumors from BCC or SCC patients before and after anti-PD-1 therapy. To compare blood and tumor clonotypes, bulk TCR sequencing was performed on about 11 peripheral blood samples from a few patients. RECIST version 1.1 was the standard used to evaluate clinical response.

Comment on this clone: Its antigen is unknown. No much larger clone is present one base from it, and per-base qualities are unavailable.

CDR1 and CDR2 are read off the germline V gene (reference sequence) as MNHEY and SMNVEV. The cysteine opens and the phenylalanine closes a CDR3 of 14 amino acids. Left in the record is the CDR3 DNA by itself, 42 bases read in frame from the first base. Genomic DNA extracted from tumor biopsies or peripheral blood was used for bulk TCRbeta sequencing, with input ranging from about 616 ng to 6,500 ng. Every patient was a poor candidate for surgical resection and had histologically proven advanced or metastatic basal or squamous cell carcinoma. The basal cell carcinoma cohort comprised 11 patients, of whom 8 or 9 had bulk tumor TCR sequencing. Deep TCRbeta sequencing was performed with the immunoSEQ platform. In the original analysis: For further analysis, only productive rearrangements were exported out of the immunoSEQ Analyzer. Bulk TCRbeta clonotypes were assigned T cell phenotypes by matching to single-cell RNA+TCR-seq clones sharing the same TCRbeta sequence. Tumor enrichment of a clone was calculated by dividing the clone's tumor frequency by the clone's PBMC frequency, both taken from bulk TCR sequencing. GLIPH was used to group TCRs into specificity groups, clusters of distinct TCRs likely recognizing common antigens via shared CDR3 motifs. Entries here come from immuneACCESS through TCRdb and include only in-frame sequences with V and J called. Some clones fail to appear in such tables; in the studies checked, an unresolved V gene covers under half of the shortfall, and the cause of the remainder is unknown. V, J and clone size derive from that table, while D and trimming were established from the DNA sequence. This sample is represented by 45,000 to 60,000 clones; around 80% of them were singletons. The ten largest clones capture 8% to 10% of the sample.

What the work shows at the level of the full study, not this receptor alone: Around 37% of tumor TCR clonotypes were detected in blood, and some novel exhausted tumor clones were observed in pre-treatment blood, which was taken as suggesting peripheral recruitment. Where the novel T cell clones came from was not determined, and possible sources could include lymphoid organs or rare unexpanded clones inside the tumor or in the tumor periphery.

The origin of this receptor is a human donor with advanced basal cell or squamous cell carcinoma (not recorded which). The sample was PBMCs, taken before anti-PD-1 therapy. The rearranged chain carries TRBV27 and TRBJ2-7, with an unclear D gene assignment. For the CDR3, the sequence is CAAVEDRTLWEQYF. The DNA sequence is given as TGTGCAGCAGTCGAGGACCGAACTCTCTGGGAGCAGTACTTC.